Following are 7 T cell receptor beta chains from one sample sequenced in a study of neurological immune-mediated disorders. TCRdb independently ran MiXCR on the 5' RACE reads; one entry per CDR3 protein. The data hold around 46,000 distinct CDR3 sequences, with about 25% observed a single time. The source material was PBMCs. All receptors derive from a woman in her 70s in good health.

V gene TRBV5-1 combines with J gene TRBJ1-5; D possibly corresponds to TRBD1 (5 bases). Germline loops: CDR1 SGHRS, CDR2 YFSETQ. V was cut by 4 bases and J by 8 bases, with 19 bases left in between. This CDR3 spans 15 amino acids. For the CDR3, the DNA is TGCGCCAGCAGCAAAACCGGGACCCAGGCGGAGCCCCAGCATTTT. It encodes CASSKTGTQAEPQHF.

In this sample, this clonotype turned up many times. The chain carries TRBV5-6 and TRBJ1-1; TRBD1 matches 7 bases. CDR1 is SGHDT, CDR2 YYEEEE, per germline. The trim removed 0 bases at V and 8 bases at J, leaving 7 bases unmatched. This CDR3 contains 14 residues. This chain's CDR3 is CASSLAGDRDEAFF. CDR3 in DNA: TGTGCCAGCAGCTTGGCCGGAGACAGGGACGAAGCTTTCTTT.

This chain connects TRBV10-1 to TRBJ2-1; 9 nucleotides agree with TRBD2. The CDR3 has 16 amino acids. The germline gives CDR1 WNHNN, CDR2 SYGVQD (reference sequence). J lost 4 bases, V lost 2 bases, and 6 bases had no gene match. In nucleotides, the CDR3 is TGCGCCAGCAGTGAGGTAGCGGGAGAGGGGTACAATGAGCAGTTCTTC. Amino acid sequence: CASSEVAGEGYNEQFF.

Note on this clonotype: Just one base apart from a much larger clone, this may be a read error. V and J are TRBV3-1 and TRBJ2-1; D unclear. The CDR3 spans 16 residues. The V gene's germline CDR1 is LGHDT and CDR2 YNNKEL (reference sequence). This CDR3 is CASSQVLGFSYNDQFF. The CDR3 DNA follows: TGTGCCAGCAGCCAGGTTTTGGGATTCTCCTACAATGACCAGTTCTTC.

Only one count was recorded for this clonotype. A read error is possible here, since a much larger clone lies one base away. The rearrangement joins TRBV19 to TRBJ2-3, with TRBD2 matching over 7 bases. From germline, CDR1 is LNHDA and CDR2 SQIVND (reference sequence). J gave up 0 bases and V 3 bases, and 6 bases lay outside the gene matches. The CDR3 has 16 residues. This CDR3 is CASSIRGGDSTDTQYF. DNA of the CDR3: TGTGCCAGTAGTATTCGCGGGGGAGATAGCACAGATACGCAGTATTTT.

This clonotype occurred a few times. For the CDR3, the DNA is TGCAGTGCTGCCGTTCCCAGCCCCGGTACTGAAGCTTTCTTT. Its translation: CSAAVPSPGTEAFF. The rearrangement uses TRBV20-1 and TRBJ1-1; no firm D call. Germline V lookup: CDR1 DFQATT, CDR2 SNEGSKA (reference sequence). Trimming cost V 5 bases and J 5 bases, with 18 bases left between them. This CDR3 spans 14 amino acids.

This clonotype was observed at least ten times. The chain uses TRBV4-1 and TRBJ1-3; D is undetermined. The germline CDR1 and CDR2 sequences are MGHRA and YSYEKL. V gave up 3 bases and J gave up 0 bases, with 9 bases separating them. The CDR3 loop spans 15 amino acids. The CDR3 DNA sequence: TGCGCCAGCAGCCAGGCTCAGACCTCTGGAAACACCATATATTTT. Translation gives CASSQAQTSGNTIYF.